These 5 T cell receptor beta chains came from one sample sequenced in a study of blood T cell repertoires in COVID-19. Produced via immunoSEQ multiplex PCR; TCRdb's table is partial and in-frame only. The sample has 85,000 to 95,000 clones, roughly 89% seen once. Sequences were obtained from peripheral blood. The receptors were gathered from a woman at least 80 years old with active COVID-19.

This clone came up once. The CDR3 DNA reads TGTGCCAGCAGTCGCGAACGAGGACAGATCTATGGCTACACCTTC. It is translated as CASSRERGQIYGYTF. V is TRBV28 and J is TRBJ1-2; TRBD1 might be the D (6 bases). Germline loops: CDR1 MDHEN, CDR2 SYDVKM. CDR3 size: 15 residues. The ends were cut back, 5 bases at V and 4 bases at J, with 17 bases in the middle.

This clone showed up just a few times. This chain joins TRBV28 and TRBJ2-5, with D unresolved. This CDR3 has 12 residues. The germline V gene encodes CDR1 MDHEN and CDR2 SYDVKM. V dropped 2 bases and J dropped 4 bases, with 5 bases sitting between them. CDR3 protein: CASSLNLETQYF. The CDR3 DNA sequence: TGTGCCAGCAGTTTAAATCTAGAGACCCAGTACTTC.

This chain links TRBV3-1 (or the pseudogene TRBV3-2) with TRBJ2-5, with 9 bases that match TRBD2. This CDR3 has 17 amino acids. Trimming at V came to 1 base and at J to 5 bases, leaving 11 bases not matched to a gene. The germline V gene encodes CDR1 LGHDT and CDR2 YNNKEL (reference sequence). DNA of the CDR3: TGTGCCAGCAGCCAAGGGATAGGCGGGAGGGCCATCGAGACCCAGTACTTC. Translating it yields CASSQGIGGRAIETQYF.

The V and J genes are TRBV18 and TRBJ2-1; D is possibly TRBD1 (5 bases). V lost 0 bases and J 8 bases, leaving 14 bases between the germline ends. Germline V gives CDR1 KGHSH, CDR2 LQKENI. CDR3 length equals 15 residues. The CDR3 sequence: CASSPPMAGKHEQFF. The CDR3, as DNA: TGTGCCAGCTCACCACCAATGGCAGGGAAACATGAGCAGTTCTTC.

The chain couples TRBV29-1 to TRBJ2-3; TRBD1 agrees at 10 bases. This CDR3 is built from 15 residues. With 7 bases clipped from V and 0 bases from J, the junction kept 7 bases outside the gene matches. Germline assignment: CDR1 SQVTM and CDR2 ANQGSEA. CDR3 loop: CSGRDRGRSTDTQYF. In DNA form, the CDR3 reads TGCAGCGGCCGGGACAGGGGCCGGAGCACAGATACGCAGTATTTT.